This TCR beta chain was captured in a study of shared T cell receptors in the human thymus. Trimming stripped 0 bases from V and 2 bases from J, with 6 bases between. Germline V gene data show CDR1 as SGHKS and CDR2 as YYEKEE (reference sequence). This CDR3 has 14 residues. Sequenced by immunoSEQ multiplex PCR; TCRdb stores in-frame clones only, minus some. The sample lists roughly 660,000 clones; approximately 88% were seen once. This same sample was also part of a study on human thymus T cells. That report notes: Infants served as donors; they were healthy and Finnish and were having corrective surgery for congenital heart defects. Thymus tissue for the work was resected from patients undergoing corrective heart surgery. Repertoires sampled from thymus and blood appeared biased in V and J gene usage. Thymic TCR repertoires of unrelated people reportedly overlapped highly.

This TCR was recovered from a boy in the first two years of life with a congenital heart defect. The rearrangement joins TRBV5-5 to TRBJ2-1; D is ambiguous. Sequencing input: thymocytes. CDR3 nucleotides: TGTGCCAGCAGCTTGGCGGAGACCTACAATGAGCAGTTCTTC. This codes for CASSLAETYNEQFF.